The clone carrying this TCR beta chain was counted only a few times. Its antigen remains unknown. This sample was taken from a study of cytomegalovirus exposure and HLA in healthy donors. Findings of the study overall: Sequence variants that were highly shared formed a cluster that was likely a sequencing artifact.

This CDR3 has 12 amino acids. The junction had 6 bases not matched to a gene; V was cut back by 3 bases and J by 9 bases. CDR1 is SQVTM, CDR2 ANQGSEA, per germline. PCR employed 60 Vbeta and 13 Jbeta primers. The protocol was immunoSEQ multiplex PCR, while the TCRdb copy is restricted to in-frame clones and leaves out a portion. The data hold 100,000 to 150,000 clones, with about a sixth observed a single time. The receptor's source is a female donor in good health and CMV-seropositive. This rearrangement joins TRBV29-1 to TRBJ2-3, with 7 bases identical to TRBD2. The sequenced material came from PBMCs. The CDR3 nucleotides are TGCAGCGTTGAGGCTAGCGGCTACACGCAGTATTTT. Protein product: CSVEASGYTQYF.